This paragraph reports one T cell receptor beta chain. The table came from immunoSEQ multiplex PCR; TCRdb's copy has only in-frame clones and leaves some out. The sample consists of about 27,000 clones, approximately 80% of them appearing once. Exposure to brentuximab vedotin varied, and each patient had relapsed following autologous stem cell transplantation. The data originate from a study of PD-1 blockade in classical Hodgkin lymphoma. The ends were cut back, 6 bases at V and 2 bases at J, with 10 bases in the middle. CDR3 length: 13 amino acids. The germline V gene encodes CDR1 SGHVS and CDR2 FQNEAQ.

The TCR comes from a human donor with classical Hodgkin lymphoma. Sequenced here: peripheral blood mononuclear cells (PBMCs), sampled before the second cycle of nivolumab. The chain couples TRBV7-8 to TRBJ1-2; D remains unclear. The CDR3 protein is CASSREVNYGYTF. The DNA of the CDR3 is TGTGCCAGCAGTCGAGAGGTCAACTATGGCTACACCTTC. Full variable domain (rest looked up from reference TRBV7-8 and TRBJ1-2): GAGVSQSPRYKVAKRGQDVALRCDPISGHVSLFWYQQALGQGPEFLTYFQNEAQLDKSGLPSDRFFAERPEGSVSTLKIQRTQQEDSAVYLCASSREVNYGYTFGSGTRLTVV.